This T cell receptor beta chain comes out of a study of OX40 agonist ivuxolimab in advanced cancers. At the level of the study: Earlier anti-PD-1, anti-PD-L1 or anti-CTLA-4 therapy was permitted; roughly 40% had received some.

Assay used: immunoSEQ multiplex PCR; TCRdb lists only in-frame clones, some missing. The data show tens of thousands of clones, around 85% seen once. Source: CD4+ or CD8+ T cells sorted from blood, taken in a trial of the OX40 agonist ivuxolimab. The sequence was obtained from an adult with an advanced solid tumor such as melanoma, head and neck, liver or kidney cancer.

CDR3 DNA sequence: TGTGCCAGTAGTCCGGCAACGACTGAAGCTTTCTTT. Its protein product is CASSPATTEAFF. The chain couples TRBV19 to TRBJ1-1; D gene uncertain. Per germline, CDR1 LNHDA and CDR2 SQIVND (reference sequence). The CDR3 is 12 residues long. The ends were cut back, 5 bases at V and 5 bases at J, with 9 bases in the middle.